The clone carrying this T cell receptor beta chain was observed a few times. The record originates from a study of blood T cell repertoires in COVID-19. Study context: Italy, Spain and the United States were the sources of the convalescent and acute COVID-19 samples. T cells, B-cell-depleted T cells, or PBMCs supplied cDNA or gDNA.

Authors' processing steps: Reference gene primers were amplified, and this amplification served to estimate nucleated cell counts. Assay used: immunoSEQ multiplex PCR; TCRdb lists only in-frame clones, some missing. The DNA was the basis for D and trimming; V, J and clone size are from that table. The sample shows tens of thousands of clones, around 89% of them seen only once. Per germline, CDR1 MGHRA and CDR2 YSYEKL. Deletions cut 3 bases from V and 3 bases from J, with 9 bases between. The CDR3 sequence is 13 residues long. The chain is built from TRBV4-1 and TRBJ2-7; D might be TRBD2 (6 bases). Sequenced: peripheral blood. The TCR sequence derives from a human donor in a cohort sampled during active COVID-19. The CDR3 reads CASSQGLNYEQYF. CDR3 nucleotides: TGCGCCAGCAGCCAGGGACTTAACTACGAGCAGTACTTC.